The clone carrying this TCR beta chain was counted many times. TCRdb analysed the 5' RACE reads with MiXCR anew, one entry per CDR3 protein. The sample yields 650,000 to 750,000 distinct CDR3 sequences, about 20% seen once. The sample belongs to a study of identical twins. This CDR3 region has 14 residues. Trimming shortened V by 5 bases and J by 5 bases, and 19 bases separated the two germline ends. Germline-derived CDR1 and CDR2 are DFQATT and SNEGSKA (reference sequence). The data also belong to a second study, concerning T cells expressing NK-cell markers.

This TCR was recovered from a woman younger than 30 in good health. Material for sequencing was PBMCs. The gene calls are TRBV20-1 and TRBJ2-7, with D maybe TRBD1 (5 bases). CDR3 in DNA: TGCAGTGCTCCCCGTAGAAGTAGGGGTGACGAGCAGTACTTC. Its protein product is CSAPRRSRGDEQYF.